This record concerns one T cell receptor beta chain sequence. This clone's antigen is unknown. Base-call qualities are not available, and no considerably larger clone is one nucleotide away. The source of the sample is a study of T cells after yellow fever vaccination (dated by TCRdb to between 2017 and 2020). Broadly, across the study: Libraries from fractions with low cell numbers were prepared with the SMART-Seq v4 Ultra Low Input RNA kit. To follow T-cell clones before and after primary and booster YFV17D yellow fever vaccination, bulk TCR alpha and beta repertoires were sequenced over time. Two healthy male donors made up the cohort, one aged 18 to 29 years and the other aged 30 to 39 years. Blood was drawn at multiple timepoints before and after primary and secondary immunization, with bulk PBMC replicates and cell subsets isolated.

The paper's findings and limits, for the study overall: After the booster, most of the clones that had expanded following primary vaccination were detected again (roughly 96% of CD4 and around nine tenths of CD8), which suggests that memory was broadly maintained. Computational filtering was needed because FACS-sorted repertoires could contain abundant contaminating clonotypes from the bulk population. The secondary T-cell response was found to be weaker but faster than the primary response, with a peak reached on day 5 rather than on day 15. The study included only a couple of donors, which limits how far the findings can be generalized. A small share of clonotypes was detected in both CD4 and CD8 compartments, with the overlap likely arising from convergent recombination.

Counted from cysteine to phenylalanine, this CDR3 has 15 amino acids. The CDR3 DNA has 45 bases and is translated from base 1. For this chain, trimming is 2 bases at the V end and 3 bases at the J end, and the number of junction bases without a gene match is 4. From the germline V gene, CDR1 is LGHNA and CDR2 is YSLEER. This specimen's treatment or condition label, interpreted: live attenuated yellow fever vaccine strain. Two biological replicates of bulk PBMCs were collected at each blood-draw timepoint. PBMCs were isolated from peripheral blood using a standard Ficoll-Paque protocol. RNA was extracted with TriZol from bulk PBMCs, CD4 and CD8 fractions, and dextramer-positive and dextramer-negative fractions. Sequencer: Illumina NovaSeq 6000. TCR cDNA was made using 5'RACE template switching, a step that added a universal primer site and unique molecular identifiers. Priming of cDNA synthesis was performed from both the TCR alpha and TCR beta constant segments. Library amplification used two PCR steps, and the second PCR step added sample barcodes and sequencing adapters. Sequencing of libraries was performed on Illumina HiSeq 2500 (2x100 bp) or NovaSeq (2x150 bp). As for how the authors treated the data: MIGEC handled demultiplexing of reads and collapsing into UMI consensus sequences, while MiXCR performed V(D)J alignment. Using edgeR on replicate PBMC samples, clonotypes were called vaccine-responding if FDR was below 0.01 and the log2 fold change was above 5 up to day 15. Bulk clonotypes were assigned CD4 or CD8 identity according to which sequenced CD4 or CD8 repertoire held them at higher abundance. TCRdb handled the public reads itself, with Q25 trimming in fastp and clone calling in MiXCR, and kept productive beta chains. Under each unique CDR3 protein, matching rows form one entry showing the most common genes and DNA. Here the V and J calls rest on TCRdb's processing, not on the authors' analysis. The table for this sample lists about 340,000 distinct CDR3 sequences; almost 4% of them were counted only once. The ten largest clones take up roughly a quarter of the sample.

The TCR originated in a man younger than 35 who received the YFV17D yellow fever vaccine. The chain was built from TRBV4-3 and TRBJ2-3; 8 bases in the junction line up with TRBD2. Sequenced material: PBMCs, taken 5 days after the yellow fever booster vaccination. In nucleotide form, the sequence is TGCGCCAGCAGCCAATTGGCTAGCGGGACAGATACGCAGTATTTT. Its protein reads: CASSQLASGTDTQYF.